Included here is one T cell receptor beta chain sequence, with context. In germline, CDR1 is SEHNR, CDR2 FQNEAQ (reference sequence). The CDR3 extends over 14 amino acids. The V gene end was trimmed by 0 bases and the J gene end by 1 base; junction bases not matched to a gene: 0. This entry belongs to a study of cytomegalovirus exposure and HLA in healthy donors. Amplification used 60 Vbeta primers and 13 Jbeta primers. The protocol was immunoSEQ multiplex PCR, while the TCRdb copy is restricted to in-frame clones and leaves out a portion. This table holds 160,000 or so clones, more than 75% found once.

The chain is built from TRBV7-9 and TRBJ2-7; 7 nucleotides line up with TRBD2. This TCR came from a male donor in good health and CMV-seronegative. The specimen was PBMCs. The CDR3 spells CASSLAAGSYEQYF. The CDR3 region has the DNA TGTGCCAGCAGCTTAGCAGCGGGGTCCTACGAGCAGTACTTC.